The 6 T cell receptor beta chains listed next were all sequenced from one sample in a study of blood T cell dynamics during melanoma immunotherapy. Measured with immunoSEQ multiplex PCR; TCRdb has only the in-frame clones, and not every one. The table shows fewer than 13,000 clones, with about 87% occurring only once. Time point here: week 3, after first cycle of checkpoint inhibitor. The sequencing here drew on blood, taken from a patient treated with checkpoint blockade. Every receptor here comes from a human donor with melanoma.

V is TRBV4-3 and J is TRBJ2-1; TRBD2 aligns across 15 bases. This CDR3 is built from 18 residues. Germline CDR1 is LGHNA and CDR2 is YSLEER. The junction had 5 bases not matched to a gene; V was cut back by 2 bases and J by 3 bases. This CDR3 is CASSQRTSGGANYNEQFF. CDR3 DNA: TGCGCCAGCAGCCAACGGACTAGCGGGGGGGCCAACTACAATGAGCAGTTCTTC.

This clone was seen just once. V gene TRBV6-5 combines with J gene TRBJ1-2; D is undetermined. Germline V gene sequence: CDR1 MNHEY, CDR2 SVGAGI. The CDR3 has 12 amino acids. V lost 6 bases and J lost 8, with 13 bases in between. DNA of the CDR3: TGTGCCAGCAGCCCCGCAACGGGAGGCTACACCTTC. This encodes CASSPATGGYTF.

The chain links TRBV4-3 to TRBJ1-2; D gene unclear. The CDR3 runs 15 residues. CDR1 is LGHNA and CDR2 is YSLEER in the germline V gene. V lost 5 bases, J lost 0 bases, and 13 bases lay in between. The CDR3 region has the DNA TGCGCCAGCAGCGAAGGGATTTTAACTAACTATGGCTACACCTTC. Its protein is CASSEGILTNYGYTF.

The DNA of the CDR3 is TGTGCCAGCAGACCGGGACTAGCGGCCGATGAGCAGTTCTTC. Translation gives CASRPGLAADEQFF. V gene TRBV7-2 combines with J gene TRBJ2-1; 11 bases map to TRBD2. Germline CDR1 reads SGHTA; CDR2 reads FQGNSA. The CDR3 consists of 14 residues. V shed 6 bases and J 8 bases; nucleotides not matched to a gene: 6.

This clone showed up just once. V gene TRBV10-3 combines with J gene TRBJ1-3; D is unclear. The germline V gene has CDR1 ENHRY and CDR2 SYGVKD. With 2 bases removed from V and 0 bases from J, the gap between germline ends came to 5 bases. This CDR3 spans 14 amino acids. This CDR3 reads CAISEGDSGNTIYF. The CDR3 DNA reads TGTGCCATCAGTGAGGGAGACTCTGGAAACACCATATATTTT.

The rearrangement uses TRBV11-2 and TRBJ2-7; the D is unclear. Looked up from germline, CDR1 is SGHAT and CDR2 is FQNNGV. Trimming took off 1 base at V and 6 bases at J, with 13 bases between the two ends. The length of the CDR3 is 14 residues. The CDR3 protein is CASSLVAGSGEQYF. The DNA for the CDR3 is TGTGCCAGCAGCTTAGTGGCAGGCTCGGGCGAGCAGTACTTC.